Shown below are 10 T cell receptor beta chains from a single sample sequenced in a study of beta chain features in type 1 diabetes. The study reverse transcribed the entire isolated RNA, so it sequenced expressed TCRB transcripts. The protocol was immunoSEQ multiplex PCR, while the TCRdb copy is restricted to in-frame clones and leaves out a portion. The repertoire has under 500,000 clones, 25% to 35% of them found once; the top ten carry about 0.065%. Sequenced: naive CD4+ T cells from blood. These receptors were collected from a man younger than 35 in good health.

This clone was counted only a few times. The gene calls are TRBV10-3 and TRBJ2-1, with 8 bases that match TRBD2. Germline CDR1 and CDR2: ENHRY and SYGVKD. The trim removed 8 bases at V and 2 bases at J, leaving 8 bases unmatched. The CDR3 runs to 15 residues. CDR3 sequence reads: CAISSGSLPYNEQFF. CDR3 DNA: TGTGCCATCTCAAGCGGGAGTCTCCCCTACAATGAGCAGTTCTTC.

The chain recombines TRBV11-1 with TRBJ2-1; 10 bases align to TRBD2. Germline V gene lookup returns CDR1 SGHAT and CDR2 FQDESV (reference sequence). The junction had 12 bases not matched to a gene; V was cut back by 4 bases and J by 9 bases. This CDR3 has 16 amino acids. This CDR3 is CASSSALSGRRGEQFF. The CDR3 nucleotides read TGTGCCAGCAGCTCCGCTCTTAGCGGGAGGCGTGGTGAGCAGTTCTTC.

The chain couples TRBV29-1 to TRBJ2-5; 7 positions match TRBD1. The J segment lost 5 bases and the V segment lost 8 bases, leaving 14 bases of the junction unmatched. The germline V gene has CDR1 SQVTM and CDR2 ANQGSEA. CDR3 length: 14 amino acids. CDR3 sequence reads: CSLLAEGAKETQYF. In DNA form, the CDR3 reads TGCAGCCTTCTGGCAGAGGGGGCGAAGGAGACCCAGTACTTC.

The table lists this clone with a few counts. CDR3: CASSLAGGHYEQYF. As DNA, the CDR3 is TGCGCCAGCAGCTTAGCGGGAGGCCACTACGAGCAGTACTTC. The chain carries TRBV5-1 and TRBJ2-7, with TRBD2 matching 9 bases. Germline assignment: CDR1 SGHRS and CDR2 YFSETQ. Trimming at V came to 2 bases and at J to 3 bases, leaving 3 bases not matched to a gene. This CDR3 is built from 14 residues.

The chain uses TRBV11-2 and TRBJ2-5; the D is unclear. V was pared by 0 bases and J by 5 bases, with 10 bases between. The CDR3 sequence is 14 residues long. The V gene's germline CDR1 is SGHAT and CDR2 FQNNGV. The CDR3 is CASSLEPALETQYF. CDR3 nucleotides: TGTGCCAGCAGCTTAGAACCAGCGTTGGAGACCCAGTACTTC.

As to this clone: This sample also contains other DNA sequences that code for the same CDR3. The chain carries TRBV7-2 and TRBJ2-1; 10 bases fit TRBD2. The junction had 2 bases not matched to a gene; V was cut back by 5 bases and J by 4 bases. The CDR3 has 14 amino acids. Germline V gives CDR1 SGHTA, CDR2 FQGNSA. The CDR3, as DNA: TGTGCCAGCAGCCTACTAGCGGGGTACAATGAGCAGTTCTTC. Translation: CASSLLAGYNEQFF.

This clone came up a few times. The chain recombines TRBV7-2 with TRBJ2-1; 11 nucleotides align to TRBD2. The CDR3 spans 16 residues. Germline assignment: CDR1 SGHTA and CDR2 FQGNSA. V lost 5 bases to trimming and J lost 1 base; unmatched junction nucleotides: 4. Here the CDR3 reads CASSARLAGSYNEQFF. The CDR3 nucleotides are TGTGCCAGCAGCGCTCGACTAGCGGGATCCTACAATGAGCAGTTCTTC.

V usage is TRBV29-1 and J usage is TRBJ2-3; the D is unclear. Trimming cost V 4 bases and J 0 bases, with 11 bases left between them. The CDR3 runs to 14 residues. CDR1 SQVTM and CDR2 ANQGSEA come from the germline V gene. The CDR3 region has the DNA TGCAGCGTTGTGGCTGTCTCTAGCACAGATACGCAGTATTTT. As protein: CSVVAVSSTDTQYF.

This clone was detected a few times. The gene calls are TRBV25-1 and TRBJ2-2; the D gene is possibly TRBD2 (6 bases). The germline gives CDR1 MGHDK, CDR2 SYGVNS. V lost 8 bases, J lost 0 bases, and 13 bases lay in between. The CDR3 loop spans 15 amino acids. The CDR3: CASGPGLANTGELFF. CDR3 bases: TGTGCCAGCGGACCGGGACTCGCGAACACCGGGGAGCTGTTTTTT.

This clone has a handful of counts. J is TRBJ2-1 and V is TRBV29-1; D perhaps matches TRBD1 (5 bases). The germline V gene encodes CDR1 SQVTM and CDR2 ANQGSEA. There are 12 residues in the CDR3. V shed 6 bases and J shed 4 bases, with 10 bases lying between them. CDR3 bases: TGCAGCGTCCGGGCAGGGTACAATGAGCAGTTCTTC. It is translated as CSVRAGYNEQFF.